These 2 T cell receptor beta chains share one sample of origin, sequenced in a study of blood T cell repertoires in COVID-19 (dated by TCRdb to the early 2020s). Library construction relied on the immunoSEQ multiplex PCR assay. What TCRdb holds here is the immuneACCESS table cut down to in-frame rearrangements. Part of the clones is not present; checked against another copy, under half of the missing clones reflect an unresolved V gene, and the others are unexplained. Recorded for this sample are around 76,000 clones; roughly 77% of them occurred a single time. The top ten hold about 0.83% of the sample. The sample comprised peripheral blood. These receptors were collected from a woman aged 70-85 years with acute or convalescent COVID-19.

This clone has just one count. J is TRBJ2-5 and V is TRBV6-5, with 9 bases fitting TRBD1. Germline lookup yields CDR1 MNHEY and CDR2 SVGAGI. The CDR3 length is 14 residues. V lost 6 bases to trimming and J lost 5 bases; unmatched junction nucleotides: 7. CDR3 protein: CASRPTGGRETQYF. CDR3 sequence (DNA): TGTGCCAGCAGGCCCACAGGGGGCAGGGAGACCCAGTACTTC.

The chain recombines TRBV24-1 with TRBJ2-3, with D tentatively TRBD2 (7 bases). The CDR3 spans 17 residues. V was cut by 2 bases and J by 1 base, with 15 bases left in between. The V gene's germline CDR1 is KGHDR and CDR2 SFDVKD. The CDR3 loop is CATSDWGRLAGTDTQYF. CDR3 bases: TGTGCCACCAGTGATTGGGGGCGACTAGCAGGCACAGATACGCAGTATTTT.